This T cell receptor (beta chain) emerged from a study of blood T cell repertoires in COVID-19. Overall study context: Sites across the United States, Italy and Spain contributed samples from acute and convalescent COVID-19. The analysed material was cDNA or gDNA that came from T cells, B-cell-depleted T cells, or PBMCs.

As handled by the study authors: Estimation of nucleated cell counts was performed using reference gene primer amplification. TCRdb's table, derived via immunoSEQ multiplex PCR, lists solely in-frame clones and lacks some. V, J and clone size were drawn from that table, and D and trimming were deduced from the DNA. The table includes 130,000 to 150,000 clones, 87% detected once. The germline V gene has CDR1 SGHVS and CDR2 FQNEAQ. The V gene lost 8 bases and the J gene lost 5 bases, with 20 bases spanning the gap. This CDR3 has 15 residues. V usage is TRBV7-8 and J usage is TRBJ2-3; D possibly corresponds to TRBD2 (7 bases). What was sequenced was peripheral blood. The receptor's source is a man at least 80 years old with acute or convalescent COVID-19. CDR3 sequence (DNA): TGTGCCAGCGCTCTGGCGGGGGCGGGGGTAGATACGCAGTATTTT. Translation: CASALAGAGVDTQYF.